This record looks at one T cell receptor beta chain sequence and its context. The data derive from a study of CD8+CD57+ T cells in acquired aplastic anemia. Profiling of TCR beta VDJ combinations and CDR3 sequences used genomic DNA as template. TCRdb reprocessed the reads via MiXCR and lists one record per CDR3 protein. Here the sample spans approximately 150,000 distinct CDR3 sequences, roughly two thirds being singletons. By flow cytometry, patients selected for sequencing had shown an expansion of CD8+CD57+ cells. This TCR was recovered from a human donor with aplastic anemia. Sequences were obtained from sorted CD4+, CD8+, or CD8+CD57+ T cells (not recorded which) from PBMCs.

CDR3 in DNA: TGTGCCAGCAGTGAATCCGGGGGCCAGGGGTACGAGCAGTACTTC. Translation gives CASSESGGQGYEQYF. The rearrangement joins TRBV2 to TRBJ2-7; D tentatively fits TRBD1 or TRBD2 (6 bases each). V was trimmed by 2 bases and J by 4 bases, leaving 15 bases between them. CDR1 is SNHLY and CDR2 is FYNNEI in the germline V gene. This CDR3 is built from 15 residues.